The rows below give T cell receptor beta chains drawn from one sample of a study of vaccination effects on CD4 cells after COVID-19. Only in-frame clones appear in the TCRdb table, and some are missing; sequencing was by immunoSEQ multiplex PCR. The sample includes about 38,000 clones, about two thirds of them seen just once. No antigen is known for these receptors. Sequencing used CD4+ T cells from PBMCs cultured with SARS-CoV-2 spike peptides, obtained before COVID-19 vaccination. The origin of the receptors is a human donor who received a COVID-19 vaccine. The CDR3 runs from the conserved cysteine through the conserved F or W. D genes are given only for firm matches. A clone size is listed for some rows: how often the clone was seen (once, few, many), or a class if it is expanded.

TRBJ1-2	.	.	14	TRBV3-1/TRBV3-2	CASSQSLGGYGYTF	TGTGCCAGCAGCCAATCGCTAGGGGGGTATGGCTACACCTTC
TRBJ2-5	.	.	13	TRBV15	CATSRDRPETQYF	TGTGCCACCAGCCGCGACCGTCCGGAGACCCAGTACTTC
TRBJ1-6	.	TRBD1	16	TRBV10-2	CASSEGGTGANSPLHF	TGCGCCAGCAGTGAGGGCGGGACAGGGGCGAATTCACCCCTCCACTTT
TRBJ1-1	.	.	13	TRBV3-1/TRBV3-2	CASTRLGNTEAFF	TGTGCCAGCACCAGACTAGGGAACACTGAAGCTTTCTTT
TRBJ2-3	.	.	15	TRBV18	CASSPRGIYTDTQYF	TGTGCCAGCTCACCAAGAGGGATCTACACAGATACGCAGTATTTT
TRBJ2-2	few	TRBD1	13	TRBV28	CAIPGQPYGELFF	TGTGCCATCCCGGGACAGCCCTACGGGGAGCTGTTTTTT
TRBJ1-6	.	.	13	TRBV19	CASSLRQNSPLHF	TGTGCCAGTTCGTTAAGACAGAATTCACCCCTCCACTTT
TRBJ1-6	.	.	12	TRBV7-9	CASSEDSSPLHF	TGTGCCAGCAGCGAGGACTCTTCACCCCTCCACTTT
TRBJ2-7	.	.	12	TRBV2	CASHSMGYEQYF	TGTGCCAGCCACTCCATGGGCTACGAGCAGTACTTC
TRBJ1-1	.	.	14	TRBV28	CASRKQGRTAEAFF	TGTGCCAGCAGGAAACAGGGAAGGACGGCTGAAGCTTTCTTT
TRBJ1-3	.	.	18	TRBV18	CASSPLLLGPDSGNTIYF	TGTGCCAGCTCACCGCTCCTACTGGGACCGGACTCTGGAAACACCATATATTTT
TRBJ1-1	.	.	14	TRBV28	CASSSGGLNTEAFF	TGTGCCAGCAGTTCCGGGGGCTTGAACACTGAAGCTTTCTTT
TRBJ1-2	.	.	14	TRBV18	CASSPDGGSYGYTF	TGTGCCAGCTCACCAGACGGGGGGTCGTATGGCTACACCTTC
TRBJ1-1	few	.	14	TRBV5-1	CASSLELRGTEAFF	TGCGCCAGCAGCTTGGAACTACGGGGTACTGAAGCTTTCTTT
TRBJ2-7	few	TRBD2	15	TRBV6-7	CASSPTSGSSYEQYF	TGTGCCAGCAGCCCTACTAGCGGGAGCTCCTACGAGCAGTACTTC
TRBJ2-4	few	.	13	TRBV14	CASSQGAKNIQYF	TGTGCCAGCAGCCAGGGGGCCAAAAACATTCAGTACTTC
TRBJ2-1	.	.	16	TRBV7-9	CASSTGLFSGFNEQFF	TGTGCCAGCAGCACCGGTTTATTTAGCGGTTTCAATGAGCAGTTCTTC
TRBJ2-1	.	.	15	TRBV25-1	CASSGGRTLVNEQFF	TGTGCCAGCAGTGGAGGGCGGACTCTCGTCAATGAGCAGTTCTTC
TRBJ2-7	.	TRBD1	15	TRBV28	CASSRQGGYSYEQYF	TGTGCCAGCAGTCGACAGGGGGGTTATTCCTACGAGCAGTACTTC
TRBJ1-5	.	.	12	TRBV5-5	CASSLAEGPQHF	TGTGCCAGCAGCTTGGCTGAGGGGCCCCAGCATTTT
TRBJ1-6	.	.	18	TRBV7-9	CASSLSMGTSSYNSPLHF	TGTGCCAGCAGCTTATCGATGGGGACTAGCTCCTATAATTCACCCCTCCACTTT
TRBJ1-1	.	TRBD1	17	TRBV6-2/TRBV6-3	CASSYRTRGQGSTEAFF	TGTGCCAGCAGTTACAGGACGAGGGGACAGGGATCCACTGAAGCTTTCTTT